These T cell receptor beta chains were read from a single sample in a study of graft-versus-host responses after intestinal transplantation. Sequencing was performed with immunoSEQ multiplex PCR; in TCRdb, only in-frame clones are kept and a portion is missing. Of approximately 18,000 clones listed, roughly 86% are singletons. The starting material was PBMCs, obtained just over 230 days after intestinal transplant. The source of these receptors is a human patient who received an intestinal transplant, so some T cells may come from the graft donor. CDR3s include the opening cysteine and the closing phenylalanine or tryptophan. Fields, in order: V gene, clone size, J gene, D gene, CDR3 DNA, CDR3 protein. The D gene is left open where the match is weak. Some rows mark clone size as missing; the rest say once, few, many or name a class of expanded clone.

v_gene: TRBV2; abundance: .; j_gene: TRBJ1-4; d_gene: .; CDR3nt: TGTGCCAGCAGTGACCAGGCAATAGCGACTAATGAAAAACTGTTTTTT; CDR3aa: CASSDQAIATNEKLFF
v_gene: TRBV9; abundance: .; j_gene: TRBJ2-5; d_gene: .; CDR3nt: TGTGCCAGCAGCTCCCGACCGGGAGAGACCCAGTACTTC; CDR3aa: CASSSRPGETQYF
v_gene: TRBV7-3; abundance: .; j_gene: TRBJ2-2; d_gene: .; CDR3nt: TGTGCCAGCAGTGGGGGTTCGAACACCGGGGAGCTGTTTTTT; CDR3aa: CASSGGSNTGELFF
v_gene: TRBV7-9; abundance: .; j_gene: TRBJ1-1; d_gene: TRBD1; CDR3nt: TGTGCCAGCAGCATAACGGACAGGGAAGAAGCTTTCTTT; CDR3aa: CASSITDREEAFF
v_gene: TRBV6-5; abundance: .; j_gene: TRBJ2-2; d_gene: TRBD2; CDR3nt: TGTGCCAGCAGTTACGACGGGGGGGCGGGCACCGGGGAGCTGTTTTTT; CDR3aa: CASSYDGGAGTGELFF
v_gene: TRBV6-4; abundance: .; j_gene: TRBJ2-3; d_gene: TRBD2; CDR3nt: TGTGCCAGCAGTTTAGCGGGGGGCACAGATACGCAGTATTTT; CDR3aa: CASSLAGGTDTQYF
v_gene: TRBV2; abundance: .; j_gene: TRBJ2-3; d_gene: .; CDR3nt: TGTGCCAGCAGTCGCGCAGATACGCAGTATTTT; CDR3aa: CASSRADTQYF
v_gene: TRBV23-1; abundance: .; j_gene: TRBJ1-5; d_gene: .; CDR3nt: TGCGCCAGCAGTGGGGGGGGAAGGGAACCCAATCAGCCCCAGCATTTT; CDR3aa: CASSGGGREPNQPQHF
v_gene: TRBV7-8; abundance: .; j_gene: TRBJ1-1; d_gene: TRBD1; CDR3nt: TGTGCCAGCAGCTTAGCGCGTACTCAGACAGGGATGGGGGACACTGAAGCTTTCTTT; CDR3aa: CASSLARTQTGMGDTEAFF
v_gene: TRBV11-2; abundance: .; j_gene: TRBJ2-7; d_gene: .; CDR3nt: TGTGCCAGCAGCTTAAGTATATCCTACGAGCAGTACTTC; CDR3aa: CASSLSISYEQYF
v_gene: TRBV7-3; abundance: .; j_gene: TRBJ2-7; d_gene: TRBD2; CDR3nt: TGTGCCAGCAGCCCTAAAAGGACTAGCGGTCGCGAGCAGTACTTC; CDR3aa: CASSPKRTSGREQYF
v_gene: TRBV9; abundance: .; j_gene: TRBJ2-1; d_gene: TRBD2; CDR3nt: TGTGCCAGCAGTGATAGCGGGGGGCCCCACAATGAGCAGTTCTTC; CDR3aa: CASSDSGGPHNEQFF
v_gene: TRBV27; abundance: .; j_gene: TRBJ2-1; d_gene: TRBD2; CDR3nt: TGTGCCAGCAGTTTAGGCGGGGGGGCCTTAGTATCCTACAATGAGCAGTTCTTC; CDR3aa: CASSLGGGALVSYNEQFF
v_gene: TRBV5-1; abundance: .; j_gene: TRBJ1-2; d_gene: .; CDR3nt: TGCGCCAGCAGCGAAGGGATCTATGGCTACACCTTC; CDR3aa: CASSEGIYGYTF
v_gene: TRBV27; abundance: .; j_gene: TRBJ1-1; d_gene: .; CDR3nt: TGTGCCAGCACAAAACAGGGAGGATACACTGAAGCTTTCTTT; CDR3aa: CASTKQGGYTEAFF
v_gene: TRBV6-1; abundance: few; j_gene: TRBJ1-1; d_gene: .; CDR3nt: TGTGCCAGCAGTGACAGGGCCCACATGAACACTGAAGCTTTCTTT; CDR3aa: CASSDRAHMNTEAFF
v_gene: TRBV6-5; abundance: once; j_gene: TRBJ1-6; d_gene: .; CDR3nt: TGTGCCAGCAGTTACAACAGCATAAATTCACCCCTCCACTTT; CDR3aa: CASSYNSINSPLHF
v_gene: TRBV30; abundance: .; j_gene: TRBJ1-1; d_gene: .; CDR3nt: TGTGCCTGGAGTCTTGCGACAGTAGATTTTGAAGCTTTCTTT; CDR3aa: CAWSLATVDFEAFF
v_gene: TRBV15; abundance: .; j_gene: TRBJ1-2; d_gene: TRBD1; CDR3nt: TGTGCCACCAGCAGAGGGACAGGGGCCCTTGCTGAAAACTATGGCTACACCTTC; CDR3aa: CATSRGTGALAENYGYTF
v_gene: TRBV2; abundance: .; j_gene: TRBJ2-5; d_gene: .; CDR3nt: TGTGCCAGCAGTGGAGAAGTGCTTGAGACCCAGTACTTC; CDR3aa: CASSGEVLETQYF
v_gene: TRBV19; abundance: once; j_gene: TRBJ2-1; d_gene: TRBD2; CDR3nt: TGTGCCAGTAGTCCCCGGGGGGGCTCCTACAATGAGCAGTTCTTC; CDR3aa: CASSPRGGSYNEQFF
v_gene: TRBV5-3; abundance: once; j_gene: TRBJ1-6; d_gene: TRBD1; CDR3nt: TGTGCCAGAAGCCCCTCCCTGACAGGGGGCCCTAGCTCCTATAATTCACCCCTCCACTTT; CDR3aa: CARSPSLTGGPSSYNSPLHF
v_gene: TRBV2; abundance: once; j_gene: TRBJ1-6; d_gene: .; CDR3nt: TGTGCCAGCAGTGAAGAGGGGAATTCACCCCTCCACTTT; CDR3aa: CASSEEGNSPLHF
v_gene: TRBV10-2; abundance: .; j_gene: TRBJ2-2; d_gene: .; CDR3nt: TGCGCCAGCAGGCCCTCGAACACCGGGGAGCTGTTTTTT; CDR3aa: CASRPSNTGELFF
v_gene: TRBV6-6; abundance: .; j_gene: TRBJ1-4; d_gene: .; CDR3nt: TGTGCCAGCAATTCCCGACAGGCGGAACGGGAAAAACTGTTTTTT; CDR3aa: CASNSRQAEREKLFF
v_gene: TRBV10-3; abundance: .; j_gene: TRBJ2-7; d_gene: TRBD1; CDR3nt: TGTGCCATCAGTGAGTCGGGACAGGAGCAGTACTTC; CDR3aa: CAISESGQEQYF
v_gene: TRBV19; abundance: .; j_gene: TRBJ2-1; d_gene: TRBD1; CDR3nt: TGTGCCAGTAGCCTCCCTAAGACAGGGAAGGGCAATGAGCAGTTCTTC; CDR3aa: CASSLPKTGKGNEQFF
v_gene: TRBV27; abundance: .; j_gene: TRBJ1-1; d_gene: .; CDR3nt: TGTGCCAGCAGTTTATCTTCCGGGTTTCTATTCTTACGTGAAGCTTTCTTT; CDR3aa: CASSLSSGFLFLREAFF
v_gene: TRBV5-1; abundance: once; j_gene: TRBJ1-4; d_gene: .; CDR3nt: TGCGCCAGCAGCTTAGAATCGGGAACTAATGAAAAACTGTTTTTT; CDR3aa: CASSLESGTNEKLFF